This T cell receptor (beta chain) originates from a study of cytomegalovirus exposure and HLA in healthy donors. Study summary: Earlier findings included 90 million to 120 million unique TCR beta sequences obtained from 180 million or so T cells.

13 Jbeta primers and 60 Vbeta primers were used for the PCR. Repertoires were generated with immunoSEQ multiplex PCR, while TCRdb's copy carries only in-frame clones and drops some. The data contain about 35,000 clones, 75% to 85% of them singletons. The count of this clone is one. The CDR3 has 15 amino acids. The V and J ends lost 5 bases and 5 bases respectively, with 19 bases between them. Germline V gives CDR1 SEHNR, CDR2 FQNEAQ (reference sequence). This sequence joins TRBV7-9 and TRBJ2-7, with D perhaps TRBD1 (6 bases). The TCR originated in a male donor in good health and CMV-seronegative. Input material: PBMCs. CDR3 protein: CASSTLRGPRNEQYF. DNA of the CDR3: TGTGCCAGCAGCACGCTCAGGGGTCCGCGGAACGAGCAGTACTTC.